This T cell receptor beta chain was captured in a study of beta chain features in type 1 diabetes. This clone was found a few times. The antigen is not known. Germline V gene lookup returns CDR1 SGHTA and CDR2 FQGNSA. The CDR3 is 15 amino acids. V shed 6 bases and J 1 base; nucleotides not matched to a gene: 6. Study conclusions and caveats: Shorter TCRB CDR3s, moderately but significantly so, marked every one of the four CD4+ subsets in Type 1 diabetes patients.

The study reverse transcribed the entire isolated RNA, so it sequenced expressed TCRB transcripts. Profiled with immunoSEQ multiplex PCR; TCRdb holds only in-frame clones, not every one. This sample has a few hundred thousand clones, with 24% found just once. This chain joins TRBV7-2 and TRBJ1-5, with 7 bases lining up with TRBD1. This sequence was found in a woman aged 25-40 years with type 1 diabetes. The sequencing sample was made of naive CD4+ T cells from blood. The CDR3 reads CASSLLGQSNQPQHF. CDR3 coding DNA: TGTGCCAGCAGTTTGTTGGGACAGAGCAATCAGCCCCAGCATTTT. The complete variable domain, with remaining parts taken from reference TRBV7-2 and TRBJ1-5, reads GAGVSQSPSNKVTEKGKDVELRCDPISGHTALYWYRQSLGQGLEFLIYFQGNSAPDKSGLPSDRFSAERTGGSVSTLTIQRTQQEDSAVYLCASSLLGQSNQPQHFGDGTRLSIL.